The subject of this entry is one T cell receptor (beta chain). The data originate from a study of control samples from healthy donors and cancer patients. Sequencing used immunoSEQ multiplex PCR; TCRdb keeps in-frame clones, though not all of them. The sample has fewer than 500,000 clones, 75% to 95% seen once; the top ten hold 5.5% to 8%. Trimming stripped 8 bases from V and 0 bases from J, with 11 bases between. The CDR3 is 13 amino acids. Germline loops: CDR1 MNHEY, CDR2 SMNVEV (reference sequence). Sequencing was carried out using PBMCs. The receptor comes from a man aged 40-49 years with head and neck cancer. This chain connects TRBV27 to TRBJ2-7; no clear D. CDR3 DNA sequence: TGTGCCAGCGCCGGCCGGAGCTCCTACGAGCAGTACTTC. Translation gives CASAGRSSYEQYF.